A selection of T cell receptor beta chains follows, all from one sample in a study of radiation and T cells in renal cell carcinoma. Repertoires were generated with immunoSEQ multiplex PCR, while TCRdb's copy carries only in-frame clones and drops some. This table has 150,000 or so clones, about 88% appearing once. The sample was blood, taken from a patient whose treatment included radiotherapy and nephrectomy. The receptors originated from a woman aged 70-85 years with renal cell carcinoma. Each CDR3 is given with its conserved first and last residue. A D gene is named only where the DNA matches it firmly. Rows give clone size only sometimes, using once, few, many, or a class for an expanded clone.

J gene | clone size | D gene | V gene | CDR3 protein | CDR3 DNA
TRBJ2-1 | . | TRBD2 | TRBV25-1 | CASSDGGGLRSNEQFF | TGTGCCAGCAGTGACGGCGGGGGGCTTCGTAGTAATGAGCAGTTCTTC
TRBJ2-5 | . | . | TRBV5-1 | CASSLAGGQETQYF | TGCGCCAGCAGCTTGGCCGGAGGGCAAGAGACCCAGTACTTC
TRBJ2-5 | . | . | TRBV21-1 | CASKRTRIQETQYF | TGTGCCAGTAAAAGAACTCGGATCCAAGAGACCCAGTACTTC
TRBJ1-6 | . | . | TRBV25-1 | CASREGGRNSPLHF | TGTGCCAGCAGGGAAGGGGGTCGTAATTCACCCCTCCACTTT
TRBJ1-1 | once | . | TRBV4-2 | CASSQEAGTGNTEAFF | TGTGCCAGCAGCCAAGAAGCGGGGACGGGGAACACTGAAGCTTTCTTT
TRBJ2-3 | . | TRBD2 | TRBV9 | CASSPGTSGGYYTDTQYF | TGTGCCAGCAGCCCCGGGACTAGCGGGGGCTATTACACAGATACGCAGTATTTT
TRBJ1-1 | . | TRBD1 | TRBV6-5 | CASSFLLTGDRKAFF | TGTGCCAGCAGTTTTCTCCTGACAGGGGATAGGAAAGCTTTCTTT
TRBJ2-1 | . | TRBD2 | TRBV5-1 | CASSFLASGGASYNEQFF | TGCGCCAGCAGCTTTTTAGCTAGCGGGGGGGCCTCCTACAATGAGCAGTTCTTC
TRBJ2-1 | . | TRBD2 | TRBV9 | CASSPQGLAGPNEQFF | TGTGCCAGCAGCCCCCAAGGGCTAGCGGGGCCCAATGAGCAGTTCTTC
TRBJ1-1 | few | . | TRBV29-1 | CSVEFFTAAFF | TGCAGCGTTGAATTTTTCACTGCAGCTTTCTTT
TRBJ2-7 | . | TRBD2 | TRBV7-2 | CASKPSGGAYEQYF | TGTGCCAGCAAACCGAGCGGGGGGGCCTACGAGCAGTACTTC
TRBJ1-6 | . | . | TRBV7-9 | CASSLATRWTRINSPLHF | TGTGCCAGCAGCTTAGCGACCCGCTGGACACGAATTAATTCACCCCTCCACTTT
TRBJ2-7 | . | . | TRBV4-3 | CASSQALMGLSEQYF | TGCGCCAGCAGCCAAGCCCTCATGGGACTTTCCGAGCAGTACTTC
TRBJ1-5 | . | . | TRBV5-5 | CASSLEGDWNQPQHF | TGTGCCAGCAGCTTGGAGGGCGATTGGAATCAGCCCCAGCATTTT
TRBJ2-7 | . | . | TRBV21-1 | CASTGTTQYF | TGTGCCTCGACAGGGACCACGCAGTACTTC
TRBJ1-6 | few | . | TRBV28 | CASSFRSAGDSPLHF | TGTGCCAGCAGTTTTCGATCGGCAGGGGATTCACCCCTCCACTTT
TRBJ1-5 | . | TRBD1 | TRBV2 | CASSVGTANQPQHF | TGTGCCAGCAGTGTCGGGACAGCTAATCAGCCCCAGCATTTT
TRBJ2-2 | . | TRBD2 | TRBV7-8 | CASRTSGGDTGELFF | TGTGCCAGCAGAACTAGCGGGGGCGACACCGGGGAGCTGTTTTTT
TRBJ2-3 | . | TRBD2 | TRBV7-9 | CASSLRAGGLFRDTDTQYF | TGTGCCAGCAGCTTAAGAGCGGGGGGGCTCTTCCGCGACACAGATACGCAGTATTTT
TRBJ2-1 | . | . | TRBV5-4 | CASSLEGHPLNEQFF | TGTGCCAGCAGCTTGGAGGGACACCCCTTGAATGAGCAGTTCTTC
TRBJ2-3 | . | TRBD1 | TRBV27 | CASSLEDRGSDTQYF | TGTGCCAGCAGTTTGGAGGACAGGGGGTCAGATACGCAGTATTTT
TRBJ2-7 | . | TRBD1 | TRBV6-5 | CASSRTGAYEQYF | TGTGCCAGCAGCCGGACAGGAGCCTACGAGCAGTACTTC
TRBJ2-5 | . | . | TRBV5-1 | CASSLEGSPGLRETQYF | TGCGCCAGCAGCTTGGAGGGTAGCCCCGGCCTAAGGGAGACCCAGTACTTC